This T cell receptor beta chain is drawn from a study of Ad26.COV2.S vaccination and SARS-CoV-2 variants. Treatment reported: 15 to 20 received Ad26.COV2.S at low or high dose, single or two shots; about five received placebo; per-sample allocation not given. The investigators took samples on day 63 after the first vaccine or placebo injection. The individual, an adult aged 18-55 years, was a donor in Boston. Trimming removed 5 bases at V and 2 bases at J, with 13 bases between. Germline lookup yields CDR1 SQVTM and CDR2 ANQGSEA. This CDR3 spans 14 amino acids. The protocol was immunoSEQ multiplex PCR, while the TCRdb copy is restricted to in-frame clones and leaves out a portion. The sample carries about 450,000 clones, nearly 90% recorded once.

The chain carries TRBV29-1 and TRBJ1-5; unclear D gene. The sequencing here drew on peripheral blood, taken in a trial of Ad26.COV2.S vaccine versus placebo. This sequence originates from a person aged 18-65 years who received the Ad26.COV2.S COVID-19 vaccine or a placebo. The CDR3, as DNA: TGCAGCGTTACCCGCGGGGTAGGCAATCAGCCCCAGCATTTT. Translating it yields CSVTRGVGNQPQHF.